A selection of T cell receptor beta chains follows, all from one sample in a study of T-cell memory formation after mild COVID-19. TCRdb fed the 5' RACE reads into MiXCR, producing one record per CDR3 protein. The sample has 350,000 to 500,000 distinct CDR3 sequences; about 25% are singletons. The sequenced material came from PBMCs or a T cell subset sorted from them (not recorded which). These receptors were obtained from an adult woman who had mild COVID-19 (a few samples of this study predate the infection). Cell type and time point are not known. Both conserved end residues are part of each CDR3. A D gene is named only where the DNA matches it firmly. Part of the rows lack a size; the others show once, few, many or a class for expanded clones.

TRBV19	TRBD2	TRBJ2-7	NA	TGTGCCAGTTCGCGGTCGGGACTATACTACGAGCAGTACTTC	CASSRSGLYYEQYF
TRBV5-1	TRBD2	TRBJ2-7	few	TGCGCCAGCAGCTTGGGGACTAGCGACTACTACGAGCAGTACTTC	CASSLGTSDYYEQYF
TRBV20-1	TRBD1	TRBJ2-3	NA	TGCAGTGCTGGACAGGGTTGGACAGATACGCAGTATTTT	CSAGQGWTDTQYF
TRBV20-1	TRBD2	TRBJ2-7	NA	TGCAGTGCTGAGACTAGCGGGGGGCCGGGCTCCTACGAGCAGTACTTC	CSAETSGGPGSYEQYF
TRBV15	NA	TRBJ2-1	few	TGTGCCACCAGCAGAGATCGGGTCCTCGGGGGTGAGCAGTTCTTC	CATSRDRVLGGEQFF
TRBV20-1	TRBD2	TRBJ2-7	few	TGCAGTGCTCCTCTACCGGGGGGGAGCTCCTACGAGCAGTACTTC	CSAPLPGGSSYEQYF
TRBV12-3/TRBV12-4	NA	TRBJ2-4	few	TGTGCCAGCAGTCTGAAGATGGGGGCCAAAAACATTCAGTACTTC	CASSLKMGAKNIQYF
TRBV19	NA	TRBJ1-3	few	TGTGCCACCCATCGGGGGAGCTCTGGAAACACCATATATTTT	CATHRGSSGNTIYF
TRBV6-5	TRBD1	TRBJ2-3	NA	TGTGCCAGCCAGGGGACAGTCAGCACAGATACGCAGTATTTT	CASQGTVSTDTQYF
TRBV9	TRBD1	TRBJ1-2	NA	TGTGCCAGCAGCACTTCCGGGACAGGGTCCTATGGCTACACCTTC	CASSTSGTGSYGYTF
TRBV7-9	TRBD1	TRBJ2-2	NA	TGTGCCAGCAGTTTAAATCCGGGACAGGGAAACACCGGGGAGCTGTTTTTT	CASSLNPGQGNTGELFF
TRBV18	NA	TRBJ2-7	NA	TGTGCCAGCTCACCCTTGGGCCTTCCCTACGAGCAGTACTTC	CASSPLGLPYEQYF
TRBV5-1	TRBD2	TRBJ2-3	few	TGCGCCAGCAGCTTGGGAGGGGGACTAGCAGCAGTTGGAGATACGCAGTATTTT	CASSLGGGLAAVGDTQYF
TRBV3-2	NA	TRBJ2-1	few	TGTGCCACCATTTACAATGAGCAGTTCTTC	CATIYNEQFF
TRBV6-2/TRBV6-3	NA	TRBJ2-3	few	TGTGCCAGCAGCTCCTGGTCGACACATGACACAGATACGCAGTATTTT	CASSSWSTHDTDTQYF
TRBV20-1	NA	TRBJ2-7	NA	TGCAGTGCTAGAGGCCGGAGGTCCTACGAGCAGTACTTC	CSARGRRSYEQYF
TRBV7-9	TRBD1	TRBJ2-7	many	TGTGCCAGCAGCTTGGGGACAGCCGAAGGTGGCGTCGAGCAGTACTTC	CASSLGTAEGGVEQYF
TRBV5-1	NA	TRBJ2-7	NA	TGCGCCAGCAGCCCGTTACAGGGTGTCTCCTACGAGCAGTACTTC	CASSPLQGVSYEQYF
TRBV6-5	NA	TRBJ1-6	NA	TGTGCCAGCAGTTACTCGGGAGGCCGACAGGCTCGTTCACCCCTCCACTTT	CASSYSGGRQARSPLHF
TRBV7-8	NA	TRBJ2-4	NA	TGTGCCAGCACGAGATTCCTGGACTGGGGCAAAAACATTCAGTACTTC	CASTRFLDWGKNIQYF
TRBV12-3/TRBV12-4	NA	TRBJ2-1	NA	TGTGCCAGCAGTTTCGCTATCATGGGTGAGCAGTTCTTC	CASSFAIMGEQFF
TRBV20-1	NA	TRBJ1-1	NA	TGCAGTACACAAAACAGGGTCGAGGGGACTGAAGCTTTCTTT	CSTQNRVEGTEAFF
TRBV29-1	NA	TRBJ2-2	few	TGCAGCGTTGCCCTGACAGAGTTTTACACCGGGGAGCTGTTTTTT	CSVALTEFYTGELFF
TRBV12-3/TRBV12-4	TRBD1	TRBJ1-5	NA	TGTGCCAGCAGTTCAGGGGGCAAGAGTCAGCCCCAGCATTTT	CASSSGGKSQPQHF
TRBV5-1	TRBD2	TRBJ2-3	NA	TGCGCCAGCAGCTTGGCGGCTAGCGGGGGGCACACAGATACGCAGTATTTT	CASSLAASGGHTDTQYF
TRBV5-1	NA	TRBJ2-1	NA	TGCGCCAGCAGCTTGGTCGTTGGTGGGCGGAATGAGCAGTTCTTC	CASSLVVGGRNEQFF
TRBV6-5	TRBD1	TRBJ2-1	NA	TGTGCCAGCAGTCCTCGACAGGGAAATGAGCAGTTCTTC	CASSPRQGNEQFF
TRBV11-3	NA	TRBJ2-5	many	TGTGCCAGCAGCATCGGACTTCAAGAGACCCAGTACTTC	CASSIGLQETQYF
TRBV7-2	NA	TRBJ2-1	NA	TGTGCCAGCAGCTTAGAGGACTTATACAATGAGCAGTTCTTC	CASSLEDLYNEQFF
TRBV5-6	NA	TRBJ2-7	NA	TGTGCCAGCAGCTTCAGTCCCGAGGTTTCGGGATACGAGCAGTACTTC	CASSFSPEVSGYEQYF
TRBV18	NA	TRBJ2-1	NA	TGTGCCAGCTCACCTCAAGGGGCCGGGACTCAGGGGAGCAATGAGCAGTTCTTC	CASSPQGAGTQGSNEQFF
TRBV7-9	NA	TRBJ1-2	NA	TGTGCCAGCAGCTTAGCGGGGGCTTCGGACTATGGCTACACCTTC	CASSLAGASDYGYTF
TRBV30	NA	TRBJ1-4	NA	TGTGCCTGGACCCCGGACTCGGGGTCTGAAAAACTGTTTTTT	CAWTPDSGSEKLFF
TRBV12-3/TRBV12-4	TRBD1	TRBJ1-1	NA	TGTGCCAGCAGACGGGACAGGGGGTCGGACACTGAAGCTTTCTTT	CASRRDRGSDTEAFF
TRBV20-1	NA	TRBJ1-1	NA	TGCAGTGCTGGGGAGACAGGCAACATGAACACTGAAGCTTTCTTT	CSAGETGNMNTEAFF
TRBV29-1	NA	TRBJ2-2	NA	TGCAGCGGACGACAGGAAAACGCGAACACCGGGGAGCTGTTTTTT	CSGRQENANTGELFF